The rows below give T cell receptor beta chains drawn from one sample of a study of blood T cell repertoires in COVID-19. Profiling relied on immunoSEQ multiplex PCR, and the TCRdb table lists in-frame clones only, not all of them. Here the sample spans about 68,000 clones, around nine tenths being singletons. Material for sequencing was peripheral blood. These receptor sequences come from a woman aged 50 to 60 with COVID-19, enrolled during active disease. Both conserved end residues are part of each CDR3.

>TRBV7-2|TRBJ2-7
CASSVSSGRIDEQYF
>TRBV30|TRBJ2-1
CAWSVQVGRGYEQFF
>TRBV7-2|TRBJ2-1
CASSLGRYNEQFF
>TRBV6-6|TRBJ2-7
CASSYRGLGGEVEQYF
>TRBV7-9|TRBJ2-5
CASSPLMRFQETQYF
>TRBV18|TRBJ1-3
CASSLDRGGNTIYF
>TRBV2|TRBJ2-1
CASVVVNEQFF
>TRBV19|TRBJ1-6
CASRRDREANSPLHF
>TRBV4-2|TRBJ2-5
CASSLTGTSGRAWETQYF
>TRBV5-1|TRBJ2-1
CASREERSYNEQFF
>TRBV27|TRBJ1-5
CASSLAGQTNQPQHF
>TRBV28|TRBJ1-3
CASSDIQGSGNTIYF
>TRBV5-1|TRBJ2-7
CASSPPGLAGEEQYF
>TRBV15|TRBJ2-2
CATSRTGVVGEAIGELFF
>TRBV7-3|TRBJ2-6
CASSPFSGANVLTF